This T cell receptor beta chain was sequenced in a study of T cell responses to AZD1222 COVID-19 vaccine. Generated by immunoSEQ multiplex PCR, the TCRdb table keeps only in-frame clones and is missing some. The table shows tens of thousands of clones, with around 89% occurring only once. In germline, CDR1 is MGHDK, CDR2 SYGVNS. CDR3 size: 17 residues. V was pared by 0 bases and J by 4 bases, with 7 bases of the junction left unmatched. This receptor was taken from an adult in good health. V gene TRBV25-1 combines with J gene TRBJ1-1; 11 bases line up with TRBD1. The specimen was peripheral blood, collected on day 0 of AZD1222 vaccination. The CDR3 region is CASSEYGQGARSTEAFF. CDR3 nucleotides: TGTGCCAGCAGTGAATACGGACAGGGGGCGCGGTCCACTGAAGCTTTCTTT.